These T cell receptor beta chains were read from a single sample in a study of STAT5B mutations in CD4+ large granular lymphocyte leukemia. Sequenced by immunoSEQ multiplex PCR; TCRdb stores in-frame clones only, minus some. The table includes 30,000 to 40,000 clones, around 89% detected once. The specimen sequenced was CD4+ T cells from blood buffy coats. The receptors derive from a human donor in good health. Both conserved end residues are part of each CDR3. D genes are given only for firm matches. Not all rows give a size; the values are once, few, many and, for expanded clones, a class.

abundance: -
v_gene: TRBV15
j_gene: TRBJ2-7
d_gene: -
CDR3aa: CATSRALGYEQYF
CDR3nt: TGTGCCACCAGCAGAGCTCTGGGATACGAGCAGTACTTC

abundance: -
v_gene: TRBV6-5
j_gene: TRBJ2-3
d_gene: TRBD2
CDR3aa: CASSSPAGGSGTQYF
CDR3nt: TGTGCCAGCAGTTCCCCGGCGGGGGGCTCAGGTACGCAGTATTTT

abundance: -
v_gene: TRBV7-8
j_gene: TRBJ1-6
d_gene: -
CDR3aa: CASSPIPRQAARSPLHF
CDR3nt: TGTGCCAGCAGCCCCATACCCCGACAGGCTGCGAGGTCACCCCTCCACTTT

abundance: once
v_gene: TRBV6-5
j_gene: TRBJ2-7
d_gene: -
CDR3aa: CAAPAPDEQYF
CDR3nt: TGTGCCGCCCCAGCGCCGGACGAGCAGTACTTC

abundance: -
v_gene: TRBV15
j_gene: TRBJ2-3
d_gene: -
CDR3aa: CATSITLSPPDTQYF
CDR3nt: TGTGCCACCAGCATTACACTTAGCCCGCCAGATACGCAGTATTTT

abundance: -
v_gene: TRBV7-2
j_gene: TRBJ1-1
d_gene: TRBD1
CDR3aa: CASSLAGGQGMGAFF
CDR3nt: TGTGCCAGCAGCTTAGCGGGGGGACAGGGGATGGGAGCTTTCTTT

abundance: -
v_gene: TRBV4-3
j_gene: TRBJ1-1
d_gene: TRBD1
CDR3aa: CASSQVTPGGSEAFF
CDR3nt: TGCGCCAGCAGCCAAGTCACCCCAGGGGGCTCTGAAGCTTTCTTT

abundance: -
v_gene: TRBV19
j_gene: TRBJ1-4
d_gene: TRBD1
CDR3aa: CASSFQGARGEKLFF
CDR3nt: TGTGCCAGTAGTTTTCAGGGGGCGCGGGGCGAAAAACTGTTTTTT

abundance: -
v_gene: TRBV4-1
j_gene: TRBJ1-1
d_gene: -
CDR3aa: CASSQAGSDPEAFF
CDR3nt: TGCGCCAGCAGCCAAGCCGGATCTGACCCTGAAGCTTTCTTT

abundance: -
v_gene: TRBV9
j_gene: TRBJ1-2
d_gene: -
CDR3aa: CASSRRTGYTF
CDR3nt: TGTGCCAGCAGCAGACGGACAGGCTACACCTTC

abundance: -
v_gene: TRBV5-1
j_gene: TRBJ2-6
d_gene: -
CDR3aa: CASSLAPSGANVLTF
CDR3nt: TGCGCCAGCAGCTTGGCCCCCTCTGGGGCCAACGTCCTGACTTTC

abundance: -
v_gene: TRBV9
j_gene: TRBJ2-5
d_gene: -
CDR3aa: CASSASGAYTQYF
CDR3nt: TGTGCCAGCAGCGCCTCGGGGGCCTATACCCAGTACTTC

abundance: -
v_gene: TRBV7-8
j_gene: TRBJ2-1
d_gene: TRBD2
CDR3aa: CASSRLAGVKSEQFF
CDR3nt: TGTGCCAGCAGCAGACTAGCGGGAGTTAAGAGTGAGCAGTTCTTC

abundance: -
v_gene: TRBV7-8
j_gene: TRBJ1-1
d_gene: -
CDR3aa: CASSEDSNTEAFF
CDR3nt: TGTGCCAGCAGCGAAGATTCGAACACTGAAGCTTTCTTT

abundance: -
v_gene: TRBV29-1
j_gene: TRBJ1-2
d_gene: TRBD1
CDR3aa: CSVERGTGGYSGYTF
CDR3nt: TGCAGCGTTGAAAGGGGGACAGGGGGCTATTCTGGCTACACCTTC

abundance: -
v_gene: TRBV2
j_gene: TRBJ1-5
d_gene: -
CDR3aa: CASSFWRYSNQPQHF
CDR3nt: TGTGCCAGCAGTTTTTGGAGGTACAGCAATCAGCCCCAGCATTTT

abundance: -
v_gene: TRBV18
j_gene: TRBJ1-2
d_gene: TRBD1
CDR3aa: CASSSRDREGYTF
CDR3nt: TGTGCCAGCTCATCCCGGGACAGAGAGGGCTACACCTTC

abundance: -
v_gene: TRBV6-4
j_gene: TRBJ2-1
d_gene: -
CDR3aa: CASSDSWTRNNEQFF
CDR3nt: TGTGCCAGCAGTGACTCTTGGACGAGGAACAATGAGCAGTTCTTC

abundance: -
v_gene: TRBV6-5
j_gene: TRBJ1-1
d_gene: -
CDR3aa: CASRTRGRAFF
CDR3nt: TGTGCCAGCAGAACACGGGGTCGGGCTTTCTTT

abundance: -
v_gene: TRBV19
j_gene: TRBJ1-2
d_gene: -
CDR3aa: CASSIDRGNYGYTF
CDR3nt: TGTGCCAGTAGTATAGATCGGGGCAACTATGGCTACACCTTC

abundance: few
v_gene: TRBV5-1
j_gene: TRBJ2-7
d_gene: -
CDR3aa: CASSLAVGHTYEQYF
CDR3nt: TGCGCCAGCAGCTTGGCCGTTGGACATACCTACGAGCAGTACTTC

abundance: few
v_gene: TRBV6-1
j_gene: TRBJ1-2
d_gene: TRBD1
CDR3aa: CASSAGTGESYTF
CDR3nt: TGTGCCAGCAGTGCGGGGACAGGGGAAAGCTACACCTTC

abundance: -
v_gene: TRBV7-8
j_gene: TRBJ1-5
d_gene: TRBD1
CDR3aa: CASSLGGQGEGNQPQHF
CDR3nt: TGTGCCAGCAGCTTAGGGGGACAGGGGGAGGGCAATCAGCCCCAGCATTTT

abundance: -
v_gene: TRBV10-1
j_gene: TRBJ1-6
d_gene: -
CDR3aa: CASSESRGSMEYSPLHF
CDR3nt: TGCGCCAGCAGTGAGTCGAGGGGGTCTATGGAGTATTCACCCCTCCACTTT